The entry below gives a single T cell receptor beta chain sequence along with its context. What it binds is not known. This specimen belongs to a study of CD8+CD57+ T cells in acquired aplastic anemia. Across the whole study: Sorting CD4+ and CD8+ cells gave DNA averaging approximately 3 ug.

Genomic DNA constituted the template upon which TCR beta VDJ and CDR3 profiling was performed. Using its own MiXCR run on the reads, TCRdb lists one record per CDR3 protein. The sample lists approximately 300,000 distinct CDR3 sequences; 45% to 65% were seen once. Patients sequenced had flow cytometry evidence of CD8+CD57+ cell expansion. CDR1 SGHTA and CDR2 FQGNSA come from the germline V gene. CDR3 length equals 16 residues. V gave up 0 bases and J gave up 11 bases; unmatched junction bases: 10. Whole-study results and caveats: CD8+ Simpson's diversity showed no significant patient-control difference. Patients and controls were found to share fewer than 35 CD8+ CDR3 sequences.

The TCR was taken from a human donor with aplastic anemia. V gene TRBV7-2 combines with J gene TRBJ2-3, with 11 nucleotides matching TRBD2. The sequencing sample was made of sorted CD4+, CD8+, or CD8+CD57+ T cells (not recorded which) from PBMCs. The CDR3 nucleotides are TGTGCCAGCAGCTTAGCGCCTAGCGGGGGGTTCAATGAGCAGTATTTT. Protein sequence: CASSLAPSGGFNEQYF.